This paragraph reports one T cell receptor (beta chain). Its antigen remains unidentified. Nothing much larger sits one base from this clone, and base qualities are not available. Per the publication, the time point label means: baseline, week 1 (first vaccination visit). Read against the paper, the sample's treatment or condition label means: pre-vaccination baseline after standard-of-care therapy. Newly diagnosed WHO grade 3 or 4 IDH1-mutant astrocytomas showing loss of nuclear ATRX were present in the donors. The samples were drawn from NOA16, a multicentre, single-arm, open-label phase I trial in Germany that tested a mutant IDH1 peptide vaccine in humans for the first time. For immunogenicity testing, the blood drawn at visit V03 was used as the baseline sample. Genomic DNA for TCRB sequencing was extracted from EDTA blood using the DNeasy Blood and Tissue Kit. V is clipped by 3 bases and J by 2 bases, and the sequence between their germline boundaries is 17 bases long. Based on the germline V gene (reference sequence), the CDR1 and CDR2 sequences are MNHEY and SMNVEV. The CDR3 runs 17 residues from the cysteine to the phenylalanine. Only the CDR3 region is kept as DNA, spanning 51 bases read in frame from base 1.

The record originates from a study of a mutant IDH1 vaccine in newly diagnosed glioma (dated by TCRdb to the early 2020s). About the investigation overall: Of the approximately 30 treated patients, around 62% were male and around 40% were female, and a mean age of roughly 41 years was recorded. For exploratory analyses, under 30 treated patients had longitudinal TCRB deep sequencing done wherever samples were available. Before enrollment, most patients had been given radiochemotherapy with temozolomide as standard therapy, while the rest had received either radiotherapy alone or temozolomide alone. Peripheral blood was collected at six visits: V03 (baseline), V05, V07, V10, V12 and V13. What the authors observed across the whole study: Availability determined which PBMC samples were chosen for TCRB deep sequencing. Vaccine-induced immune responses across multiple MHC alleles were detected in around 92% of patients. Changes in the top peripheral T cell clonotypes picked up by TCRB sequencing did not appear to be linked to pseudoprogression. It was noted by the authors that analyses of patient blood samples could not be reproduced owing to sample limitations.

The library came from the immunoSEQ multiplex PCR assay. Rearranged TCR beta chain sequences were amplified using the hsTCRB Kit according to the manufacturer's protocol. Sequencing of TCRB libraries was carried out on an Illumina MiSeq. The paper's processing steps were these. The proprietary platform of the kit vendor was used for demultiplexing, trimming and gene mapping. This immuneACCESS table, as held by TCRdb, lists in-frame sequences with V and J called but not all clones. Of the missing ones, under half trace to an unresolved V gene in checked studies; the others have no known cause. That table supplies the V and J calls and clone size; D and trimming were determined from the DNA. This sample comprises roughly 38,000 clones, around 90% of them detected only once. The top ten constitute 18% of the sample.

The sequence is built from TRBV27 and TRBJ1-3; a tentative D match to TRBD1 spans 6 bases. The sequencing here drew on PBMCs, taken from a glioma patient treated with radiotherapy, temozolomide or both. The clonotype comes from a man younger than 35 with glioma. Here is the DNA: TGTGCCAGCAGTTTCCACCTCCCGGGGGGCGCTGGAAACACCATATATTTT. It codes for CASSFHLPGGAGNTIYF.